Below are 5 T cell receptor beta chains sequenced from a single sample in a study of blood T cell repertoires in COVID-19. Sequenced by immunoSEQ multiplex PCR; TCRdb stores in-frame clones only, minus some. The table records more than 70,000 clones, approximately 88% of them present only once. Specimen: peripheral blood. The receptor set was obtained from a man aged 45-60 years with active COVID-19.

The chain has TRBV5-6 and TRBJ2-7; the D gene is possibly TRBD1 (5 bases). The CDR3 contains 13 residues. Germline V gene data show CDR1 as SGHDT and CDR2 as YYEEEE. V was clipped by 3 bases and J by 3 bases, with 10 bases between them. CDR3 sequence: CASSWGTNYEQYF. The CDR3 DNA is TGTGCCAGCAGCTGGGGCACCAACTACGAGCAGTACTTC.

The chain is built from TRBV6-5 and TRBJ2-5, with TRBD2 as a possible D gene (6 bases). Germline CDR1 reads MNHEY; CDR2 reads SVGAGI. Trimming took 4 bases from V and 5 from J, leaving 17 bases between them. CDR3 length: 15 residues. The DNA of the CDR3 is TGTGCCAGCAGTTTCGAGGGACTCCATAGGGAGACCCAGTACTTC. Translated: CASSFEGLHRETQYF.

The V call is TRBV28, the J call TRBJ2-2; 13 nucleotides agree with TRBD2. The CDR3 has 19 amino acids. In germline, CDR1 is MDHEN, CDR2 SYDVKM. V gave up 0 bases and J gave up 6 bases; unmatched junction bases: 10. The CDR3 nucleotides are TGTGCCAGCAGTTTATGGATCCCCACTAGCGGGGGGGCGGCCGGGGAGCTGTTTTTT. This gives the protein CASSLWIPTSGGAAGELFF.

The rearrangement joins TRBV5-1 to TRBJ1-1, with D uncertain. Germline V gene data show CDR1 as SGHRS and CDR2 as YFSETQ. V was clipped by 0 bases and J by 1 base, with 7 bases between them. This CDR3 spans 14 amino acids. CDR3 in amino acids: CASSLETGNTEAFF. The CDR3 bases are TGCGCCAGCAGCTTGGAAACTGGGAACACTGAAGCTTTCTTT.

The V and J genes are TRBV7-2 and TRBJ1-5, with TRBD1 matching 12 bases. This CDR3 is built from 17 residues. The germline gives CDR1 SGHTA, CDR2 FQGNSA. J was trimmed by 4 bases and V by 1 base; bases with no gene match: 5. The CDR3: CASSLGDRGRRNQPQHF. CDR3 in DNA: TGTGCCAGCAGCTTAGGGGACAGGGGGCGACGGAATCAGCCCCAGCATTTT.